Listed below are T cell receptor beta chains from one sample, sequenced in a study of cytomegalovirus exposure and HLA in healthy donors. Measured with immunoSEQ multiplex PCR; TCRdb has only the in-frame clones, and not every one. In the table there are some 100,000 clones, around 76% of which are singletons. The material sequenced was PBMCs. The receptors here all came from a woman in her fifties or sixties in good health and CMV-seropositive. Both conserved end residues are trimmed from each CDR3. A D gene is named only where the DNA matches it firmly.

ASRPGTSGHTGELF | TRBV5-4 | TRBD2
ASSPPEGFNYGYT | TRBV18 | -
ASSWSPDKGYEQF | TRBV13 | -
SVPRTGRRTDTQY | TRBV29-1 | TRBD1
ASSLPTGGVETQY | TRBV18 | TRBD1
ASSPNSNTGELF | TRBV7-8 | -
ASSFSGLSSYNEQF | TRBV7-9 | -
ASSQGGSLNEQY | TRBV6-5 | -
ASSVEFSREGRYNEQF | TRBV9 | TRBD2
ASSSPGQGEHNGYT | TRBV6-5 | TRBD1
AISDPVRERGGETQY | TRBV10-3 | -
ASSQQGPENGYT | TRBV2 | -
ASSESAYGELF | TRBV10-1 | -
ASSVAGGGQPQH | TRBV9 | -
ASSTDLGRNEKLF | TRBV5-5 | -
ASSPIGTAGAPIRAEAF | TRBV18 | -
ASSQGRGVYAGELF | TRBV4-2 | -
ASGTGLAEQF | TRBV2 | TRBD1
ASGSLRPREDNIQETQY | TRBV7-9 | -
ASSPRDRMTYEQY | TRBV28 | TRBD1
ASSSSLGGMAEAF | TRBV7-3 | -
ASSQPQGTGF | TRBV6-5 | TRBD1
AWSVTGLAGFEEQF | TRBV30 | TRBD2
ASSEARYQETQY | TRBV25-1 | -
AFLTASSYNEQF | TRBV30 | -
ASSQEHAGSGYT | TRBV18 | -
ASSVDGQGPPGELF | TRBV9 | -
ASSFGTSHTGELF | TRBV7-9 | TRBD2
AWIKGNYGYT | TRBV30 | -
ASSAALDTQY | TRBV5-6 | -
ASSYQQGWNTEAF | TRBV6-6 | -
ASSLGGTAEQF | TRBV5-4 | TRBD1
ASSPPSGTKAGELF | TRBV9 | TRBD2
ASHSYLNTEAF | TRBV6-5 | -
ASSSRTGGPEAF | TRBV7-9 | TRBD1
ASSFRGANYGYT | TRBV12-1 | -
ASSVVGGSGTEAF | TRBV9 | -
ASRGQVFTGELF | TRBV6-1 | TRBD1
ACPGRDGYT | TRBV30 | -
AWDPGTGKNYGYT | TRBV30 | TRBD1
ASSVATGTGELF | TRBV9 | -
ASSRGGSYNEQF | TRBV5-1 | -
ASSDLGTELNTEAF | TRBV19 | TRBD1
ASRLDSSHNQPQH | TRBV2 | -
ASSYSGGANIQY | TRBV27 | TRBD1
ASSNPRTSGDTGELF | TRBV4-2 | TRBD2
ASSVSSGGPNEQF | TRBV19 | TRBD2
ASSLARFRDNQEAQY | TRBV7-9 | -
ASSADSYTGELF | TRBV10-1 | -
ASSEELDRTNYGYT | TRBV2 | TRBD1
ASTQAGTENQPQH | TRBV2 | TRBD1
ASSQGRSSYNEQF | TRBV4-1 | -
ASSITEKETQY | TRBV19 | -
ASSLMGEGTQY | TRBV7-3 | TRBD2
ASAPSAGEFNYGYT | TRBV27 | -
AISRGLAGGSGELF | TRBV10-3 | TRBD2
ASSSDRGGTEAF | TRBV5-1 | TRBD1
ASSDSGNTGELF | TRBV10-1 | -
ASSLGGLRAEAF | TRBV5-1 | -
ASSISVGPATNEKLF | TRBV7-9 | -